These 19 T cell receptor beta chains share one sample of origin, sequenced in a study of kidney transplant recipient with SARS-CoV-2 infection (dated by TCRdb to the early 2020s). In light of the paper, this sample's time point label describes: pre-pandemic baseline sample and day 111 after first positive SARS-CoV-2 test. Data came from an Illumina MiSeq. TCRdb took the public reads, trimmed them with fastp at Q25, ran MiXCR for clone calling and kept in-frame beta chains. Every distinct CDR3 protein forms one entry, paired with its most common genes and DNA. The sample contains approximately 240,000 distinct CDR3 sequences, 29% of them found a single time. Of the sample, 6% to 8.5% is held by the ten largest clones. The specimen was a blood sample, collected at baseline and on roughly day 120 from a kidney transplant recipient. The receptor set was obtained from a male patient younger than 45 who had COVID-19 and was a kidney transplant recipient. After a transplant, not all T cells may be the patient's own; some may come from the graft donor.

About this clonotype itself: A read error may produce the germline difference seen at one junction end. The chain has TRBV3-1 and TRBJ2-1; 13 bases are shared with TRBD2. This CDR3 region has 19 residues. Germline CDR1 LGHDT, CDR2 YNNKEL (reference sequence). In nucleotides, the CDR3 is TGTGCCAACAGCCCGAGTATACTAGCGGGAGGGCCCTCCTACAATGAGCAGTTCTTC. This translates into CANSPSILAGGPSYNEQFF.

This chain joins TRBV5-1 and TRBJ2-7; weak D call: TRBD2 (6 bases). Trimming removed 1 base from V and 4 bases from J, with 12 bases in between. The germline gives CDR1 SGHRS, CDR2 YFSETQ. The CDR3 is 14 amino acids. This chain's CDR3 is CASSLMVSGYEQYF. CDR3 coding DNA: TGCGCCAGCAGCTTGATGGTTAGCGGATACGAGCAGTACTTC.

In this sample, this clonotype turned up once. A read error may be the cause here, since a much bigger clone is one base away. The chain employs TRBV24-1 and TRBJ2-5, with D perhaps matching TRBD2 (6 bases). This CDR3 region has 16 residues. Per the germline V gene, CDR1 is KGHDR and CDR2 is SFDVKD. V gave up 3 bases and J gave up 5 bases, with 18 bases separating them. CDR3 loop: CATSDPWGDPVETQYF. DNA for the CDR3: TGTGCCACCAGTGATCCCTGGGGGGACCCCGTGGAGACCCAGTACTTC.

This clonotype was seen ten or more times. V gene TRBV30 combines with J gene TRBJ2-5; D gene ambiguous. V lost 2 bases to trimming and J lost 9 bases, with 13 bases between them. The CDR3 has 12 amino acids. Germline V gene data show CDR1 as GTSNPN and CDR2 as SVGIG (reference sequence). The CDR3 DNA reads as TGTGCCTGGAGTCCAGGTCAGAGCGCCCAGTACTTC. It yields the protein CAWSPGQSAQYF.

This clonotype was seen only once. This sequence may be a read error, since a much larger clone differs from it by one base. V and J are TRBV18 and TRBJ2-7; 11 bases match TRBD2. The CDR3 sequence is 14 residues long. Germline CDR1 is KGHSH and CDR2 is LQKENI. CDR3 amino acids: CASPPGTSGDEQYF. The CDR3 coding sequence is TGTGCCAGCCCACCCGGGACTAGCGGCGACGAGCAGTACTTC.

This clonotype has at least ten counts. The CDR3 sequence: CASSTYLTNRKTYGYTF. The CDR3 DNA reads TGTGCCAGTAGTACCTACTTGACAAATCGAAAGACCTATGGCTACACCTTC. The chain has TRBV19 and TRBJ1-2; unclear D gene. This CDR3 contains 17 residues. The V gene lost 4 bases and the J gene lost 4 bases, with 22 bases spanning the gap. Germline loops: CDR1 LNHDA, CDR2 SQIVND (reference sequence).

With regard to this clonotype: A much more abundant neighbour one base away suggests this may be a read error. The chain employs TRBV4-3 and TRBJ2-2; 7 nucleotides agree with TRBD2. This CDR3 comprises 18 residues. The germline gives CDR1 LGHNA, CDR2 YSLEER. This CDR3 is CASSLRPAGLSNTGGLFF. The CDR3 nucleotides read TGCGCCAGCAGCCTCAGGCCAGCGGGGCTATCGAACACCGGGGGGCTGTTTTTT.

This clonotype was recorded once. A read error may explain this, as a much larger clone is one base away. The chain uses TRBV7-9 and TRBJ1-2; D is uncertain. The CDR3 totals 17 residues. Looked up from germline, CDR1 is SEHNR and CDR2 is FQNEAQ (reference sequence). Trimming stripped 5 bases from V and 4 bases from J, with 23 bases between. The CDR3 reads CASSNGPYHGRTYGYTF. The DNA for the CDR3 is TGTGCCAGCAGCAATGGCCCATACCATGGAAGGACCTATGGCTACACCTTC.

About this clonotype: A much larger clone differs by one base, so this may be a read error. Likely a read error: the CDR3 ends without its conserved phenylalanine or tryptophan. The genes are TRBV9 and TRBJ2-4; 16 bases agree with TRBD2. With the DNA end fitting TRBJ2-7 better, the J assignment may be wrong. This CDR3 is built from 18 residues. Germline loops: CDR1 SGDLS, CDR2 YYNGEE. The CDR3 nucleotides read TGTGCCAGCAGCGTAGCTTTAGGGACTAGCGGGAGGGAATACGAGCAGTACCTC. Translated, it gives CASSVALGTSGREYEQYL.

Only a few counts were recorded for this clonotype. The V and J genes are TRBV30 and TRBJ2-7; D might be TRBD1 (6 bases). The CDR3 is 17 amino acids. Trimming removed 0 bases from V and 2 bases from J, with 20 bases in between. From germline, CDR1 is GTSNPN and CDR2 SVGIG (reference sequence). The CDR3 loop is CAWSVRIEGDSPYEQYF. CDR3 sequence (DNA): TGTGCCTGGAGTGTACGGATCGAGGGGGATAGCCCCTACGAGCAGTACTTC.

About this clonotype itself: A much larger clonotype is one base distant, so this may be a read error. The chain combines TRBV12-3 or TRBV12-4 with TRBJ1-2; D is undetermined. V was cut by 4 bases and J by 4 bases, with 22 bases left in between. The CDR3 sequence is 17 residues long. The CDR3 nucleotides read TGTGCCAGCAGTTCGGAAAGCAGCCTCCGAAAGACCTATGGCTACACCTTC. Protein sequence: CASSSESSLRKTYGYTF.

Many counts were recorded for this clonotype. V and J are TRBV5-1 and TRBJ2-5; 10 bases agree with TRBD2. The CDR3 is made up of 15 amino acids. V shed 5 bases and J 5 bases; nucleotides not matched to a gene: 9. The germline V gene has CDR1 SGHRS and CDR2 YFSETQ. The CDR3 protein is CASSPQRGGTETQYF. The CDR3 nucleotides are TGCGCCAGCAGTCCACAGCGGGGGGGGACGGAGACCCAGTACTTC.

Remarks on this clonotype: This may stem from a read error, because a much larger clone lies one nucleotide away. The chain uses TRBV9 and TRBJ1-6; TRBD1 agrees at 7 bases. Germline values: CDR1 SGDLS, CDR2 YYNGEE. The CDR3 runs 17 residues. The trim removed 1 base at V and 6 bases at J, leaving 10 bases unmatched. The CDR3 DNA reads TGTGCCAGCAGCGTAAGAGGAGGGACAGTGGGTAATTCACCCCTCCACTTT. Its translation is CASSVRGGTVGNSPLHF.

Many counts were recorded for this clonotype. The rearrangement joins TRBV29-1 to TRBJ1-1; D gene unclear. V was clipped by 5 bases and J by 6 bases, with 7 bases between them. This CDR3 has 10 amino acids. CDR1 is SQVTM, CDR2 ANQGSEA, per germline. The CDR3 here is CSVTGPEAFF. The CDR3 DNA is TGCAGCGTTACCGGGCCTGAAGCTTTCTTT.

This clonotype was found many times. The rearrangement uses TRBV12-3 or TRBV12-4 and TRBJ1-4; D ambiguous. Trimming removed 6 bases from V and 5 bases from J, with 10 bases in between. This CDR3 region has 13 residues. The chain's CDR3 is CASRLSSNEKLFF. The DNA of the CDR3 is TGTGCCAGCAGGTTGAGCTCCAATGAAAAACTGTTTTTT.

This clonotype was seen more than once but under ten times. The rearrangement joins TRBV7-9 to TRBJ2-1, with 11 positions matching TRBD1. J lost 8 bases, V lost 4 bases, and 7 bases had no gene match. CDR1 and CDR2 from the germline V gene are SEHNR and FQNEAQ (reference sequence). The CDR3 loop spans 15 amino acids. The CDR3 coding sequence is TGTGCCAGCAGCTCGGACAGGGGGCCTATACATGAGCAGTTCTTC. Translation gives CASSSDRGPIHEQFF.

Comment on this clonotype: This may stem from a read error, because a much larger clone lies one nucleotide away. J is TRBJ1-2 and V is TRBV6-4, with D unresolved. CDR3 length: 17 amino acids. Trimming left V 5 bases short and J 4 bases short, with 23 bases between. Germline V gene data show CDR1 as MRHNA and CDR2 as SNTAGT. In nucleotides, the CDR3 is TGTGCCAGCAGTAGAGAAAACTCACACGGAAAGACCTATGGCTACACCTTC. Translation: CASSRENSHGKTYGYTF.

Concerning this clonotype itself: A much larger clone differs by one base, so this may be a read error. The chain is built from TRBV7-6 and TRBJ2-7, with TRBD1 matching 10 bases. Germline values: CDR1 SGHVS, CDR2 FNYEAQ. This CDR3 contains 16 residues. The CDR3 region has the DNA TGTGCCAGCGGCTTACTAAGGGGACAGGGGATGGACGAGCAGTACTTC. Its protein product is CASGLLRGQGMDEQYF.

This clonotype occurred many times. This chain links TRBV29-1 with TRBJ1-2; D may be TRBD1 (6 bases). Trimming shortened V by 3 bases and J by 3 bases, and 11 bases separated the two germline ends. Germline CDR1 reads SQVTM; CDR2 reads ANQGSEA. The CDR3 loop spans 13 amino acids. The DNA for the CDR3 is TGCAGCGTTGATACAGGGTTTTACTATGGCTACACCTTC. Translated: CSVDTGFYYGYTF.